There are a few counts of the clone carrying this TCR beta chain. The sample originates from a study of T-cell reconstitution after alpha-beta-depleted transplantation in children. This CDR3 has 16 residues. The V segment lost 3 bases and the J segment 4 bases; nucleotides outside the gene matches: 11. From germline, CDR1 is SNHLY and CDR2 FYNNEI. As it was prepared, the TCRbeta library received unique molecular identifiers. Each CDR3 protein gets one entry after TCRdb re-called the PCR reads with MiXCR. The sample holds 750,000 to 950,000 distinct CDR3 sequences, roughly 15% seen once. V is TRBV2 and J is TRBJ2-7; 8 nucleotides line up with TRBD2. The clonotype originates from a male patient younger than 18 who had a stem cell transplant for acute lymphoblastic leukemia, so the T cells may come from the graft donor. This material consisted of PBMCs, mostly from graft donor cells, taken 360 days after TCRalphabeta/CD19-depleted stem cell transplant. The CDR3 loop is CASSEDGRAPGYEQYF. In DNA, the CDR3 is TGTGCCAGCAGTGAGGACGGGAGGGCCCCGGGATACGAGCAGTACTTC.